The clone carrying this T cell receptor beta chain was seen only a few times. What it binds is unknown. Trimming took off 1 base at V and 6 bases at J, with 11 bases between the two ends. Germline lookup yields CDR1 KGHDR and CDR2 SFDVKD. CDR3 length equals 15 residues. As to time point: patch test 3, about 24 weeks after DPC sensitization. As to treatment: therapeutic diphenylcyclopropenone sensitization with weekly scalp DPC. The sample comes from a study of human T cells and chemical hapten exposure. In the study overall: A roughly 2 cm by roughly 2 cm inner upper arm patch received 2% DPC for sensitization. Study-wide results and limits: No shift was seen in TCRs above 1 in 1000 frequency with DPC sensitization. Expanded TCRs produced significantly more large CDR3 similarity clusters than controls did.

Unique molecular identifiers were attached to individual cDNA molecules within the library. TCRdb processed the RACE reads anew with MiXCR; each CDR3 protein has one entry. Counted here are about 58,000 distinct CDR3 sequences, under 15% occurring once; the ten biggest clones make up 2.4%. This rearrangement joins TRBV24-1 to TRBJ2-2; weak D call: TRBD1 (6 bases). Sequencing used whole blood, obtained in connection with sensitization to the hapten diphenylcyclopropenone (DPC). The receptor's source is a man aged 30 to 45 with alopecia areata. Some clones in this sample may be carry-over from other donors' samples. CDR3 DNA sequence: TGTGCCACCAGTGATTTCCGGACAGTCCCCGGGGAGCTGTTTTTT. It encodes CATSDFRTVPGELFF.